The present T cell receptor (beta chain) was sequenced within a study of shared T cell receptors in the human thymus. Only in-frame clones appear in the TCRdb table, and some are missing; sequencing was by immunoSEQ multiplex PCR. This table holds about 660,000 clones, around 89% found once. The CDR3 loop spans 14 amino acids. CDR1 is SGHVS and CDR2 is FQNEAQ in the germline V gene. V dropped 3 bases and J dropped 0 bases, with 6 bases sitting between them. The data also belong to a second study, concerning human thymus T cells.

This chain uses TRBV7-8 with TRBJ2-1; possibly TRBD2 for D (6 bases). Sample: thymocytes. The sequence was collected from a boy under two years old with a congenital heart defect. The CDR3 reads CASSLGLSYNEQFF. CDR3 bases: TGTGCCAGCAGCTTGGGACTCTCCTACAATGAGCAGTTCTTC.